The next 16 T cell receptor beta chains were all read from a single sample in a study of cytomegalovirus exposure and HLA in healthy donors. The PCR contained 60 Vbeta and 13 Jbeta primers. Profiled with immunoSEQ multiplex PCR; TCRdb holds only in-frame clones, not every one. The table shows tens of thousands of clones, with roughly 74% occurring only once. Sequencing was done on a sample of PBMCs. The source is a man aged 35-49 years in good health and CMV-seronegative.

The chain recombines TRBV5-1 with TRBJ1-2; the match to TRBD1 covers 7 bases. CDR3 length: 16 amino acids. V was clipped by 2 bases and J by 2 bases; unmatched bases: 9. CDR1 and CDR2 (germline): SGHRS, YFSETQ. The CDR3 region is CASSLGNRGLNYGYTF. As DNA, the CDR3 is TGCGCCAGCAGCTTAGGAAACAGGGGCCTCAACTATGGCTACACCTTC. The whole variable domain, remainder taken from reference TRBV5-1 and TRBJ1-2, is KAGVTQTPRYLIKTRGQQVTLSCSPISGHRSVSWYQQTPGQGLQFLFEYFSETQRNKGNFPGRFSGRQFSNSRSEMNVSTLELGDSALYLCASSLGNRGLNYGYTFGSGTRLTVV.

V gene TRBV7-9 combines with J gene TRBJ2-2, with a possible D match to TRBD1 (5 bases). This CDR3 comprises 16 residues. Looked up from germline, CDR1 is SEHNR and CDR2 is FQNEAQ (reference sequence). The V gene lost 5 bases and the J gene lost 1 base, with 14 bases spanning the gap. CDR3 sequence (DNA): TGTGCCAGCAGCCTGACAGCTCTCCTGAACACCGGGGAGCTGTTTTTT. This gives the protein CASSLTALLNTGELFF.

This sequence joins TRBV11-2 and TRBJ2-7; 7 nucleotides align to TRBD2. The CDR3 contains 14 residues. Germline V gene sequence: CDR1 SGHAT, CDR2 FQNNGV. The ends lost 4 bases at V and 3 bases at J; junction bases unmatched: 6. The CDR3 DNA sequence: TGTGCCAGCAGCTCGATGGGGGACTACTACGAGCAGTACTTC. This gives the protein CASSSMGDYYEQYF.

The rearrangement uses TRBV5-1 and TRBJ1-2; 7 bases line up with TRBD1. The CDR3 length is 15 residues. Germline CDR1 reads SGHRS; CDR2 reads YFSETQ. With V trimmed by 4 bases and J by 7 bases, 13 bases remained unmatched. CDR3 DNA sequence: TGCGCCAGCAGCACGGCCTTACAGGGGTCCTCTGGCTACACCTTC. Protein: CASSTALQGSSGYTF. Full variable domain (remainder filled in from reference TRBV5-1 and TRBJ1-2): KAGVTQTPRYLIKTRGQQVTLSCSPISGHRSVSWYQQTPGQGLQFLFEYFSETQRNKGNFPGRFSGRQFSNSRSEMNVSTLELGDSALYLCASSTALQGSSGYTFGSGTRLTVV.

This sequence joins TRBV5-6 and TRBJ2-7; D is perhaps TRBD1 (6 bases). The V and J ends lost 6 bases and 6 bases respectively, with 10 bases between them. The CDR3 contains 11 residues. CDR1 SGHDT and CDR2 YYEEEE come from the germline V gene. For the CDR3, the DNA is TGTGCCAGCAAGACAGGCACCGAGCAGTACTTC. As protein: CASKTGTEQYF.

J is TRBJ1-2 and V is TRBV9; maybe TRBD1 (5 bases). CDR1 is SGDLS, CDR2 YYNGEE, per germline. The CDR3 is 13 residues long. V lost 5 bases and J lost 4, with 12 bases in between. Written as DNA, the CDR3 is TGTGCCAGCAGTAATCGGGGGGGCTATGGCTACACCTTC. As protein: CASSNRGGYGYTF.

This clone was detected a few times. The chain uses TRBV6-6 and TRBJ2-2; 7 bases align to TRBD1. The V and J ends lost 3 bases and 7 bases, in that order; junction bases with no gene match: 2. CDR1 is MNHNY and CDR2 is SVGAGI in the germline V gene (reference sequence). This CDR3 comprises 13 residues. CDR3 coding DNA: TGTGCCAGCAGTTATAGACAGGGCGGGGAGCTGTTTTTT. It is translated as CASSYRQGGELFF.

This clone came up a few times. The chain recombines TRBV19 with TRBJ1-1; D possibly corresponds to TRBD1 (6 bases). Germline lookup yields CDR1 LNHDA and CDR2 SQIVND (reference sequence). The CDR3 is made up of 13 amino acids. V was clipped by 5 bases and J by 1 base, with 8 bases between them. As DNA, the CDR3 is TGTGCCAGTAGTCTGGGACAGAACACTGAAGCTTTCTTT. Translating gives CASSLGQNTEAFF.

CDR3 sequence reads: CASSRLPTGGANTEAFF. The CDR3 DNA follows: TGTGCCAGTAGTCGACTACCGACAGGGGGCGCAAACACTGAAGCTTTCTTT. The rearrangement links TRBV19 to TRBJ1-1; TRBD1 agrees at 10 bases. V lost 5 bases to trimming and J lost 2 bases; unmatched junction nucleotides: 11. The germline gives CDR1 LNHDA, CDR2 SQIVND (reference sequence). CDR3 length: 17 residues.

The V and J genes are TRBV9 and TRBJ1-6; D ambiguous. The CDR3 is 13 amino acids. V lost 5 bases and J 8 bases, leaving 11 bases between the germline ends. Germline lookup yields CDR1 SGDLS and CDR2 YYNGEE. CDR3 sequence reads: CASSAEADSPLHF. In DNA, the CDR3 is TGTGCCAGCAGTGCCGAGGCGGATTCACCCCTCCACTTT.

This chain joins TRBV2 and TRBJ1-1, with D possibly matching TRBD1 (5 bases). CDR1 is SNHLY and CDR2 is FYNNEI in the germline V gene. The length of the CDR3 is 14 residues. Trimming removed 1 base from V and 2 bases from J, with 8 bases in between. CDR3 amino acids: CASSEGQLNTEAFF. CDR3 coding DNA: TGTGCCAGCAGTGAAGGACAGCTAAACACTGAAGCTTTCTTT. The full variable domain, with the rest looked up from reference TRBV2 and TRBJ1-1, is EPEVTQTPSHQVTQMGQEVILRCVPISNHLYFYWYRQILGQKVEFLVSFYNNEISEKSEIFDDQFSVERPDGSNFTLKIRSTKLEDSAMYFCASSEGQLNTEAFFGQGTRLTVV.

This clone was observed a few times. The chain uses TRBV19 and TRBJ1-1; D call uncertain. In germline, CDR1 is LNHDA, CDR2 SQIVND (reference sequence). V was cut by 6 bases and J by 1 base, with 6 bases left in between. The CDR3 has 12 residues. The chain's CDR3 is CASSRQNTEAFF. CDR3 DNA: TGTGCCAGTAGCCGACAGAACACTGAAGCTTTCTTT. Supplemented by reference TRBV19 and TRBJ1-1, the full variable domain reads DGGITQSPKYLFRKEGQNVTLSCEQNLNHDAMYWYRQDPGQGLRLIYYSQIVNDFQKGDIAEGYSVSREKKESFPLTVTSAQKNPTAFYLCASSRQNTEAFFGQGTRLTVV.

This clone was observed once. The V call is TRBV4-2, the J call TRBJ1-6; D remains ambiguous. The CDR3 sequence is 16 residues long. Germline V gives CDR1 LGHNA, CDR2 YNFKEQ. The V and J ends lost 0 bases and 7 bases respectively, with 13 bases between them. The CDR3 DNA follows: TGTGCCAGCAGCCAAGATGGTTTAATGCAGAATTCACCCCTCCACTTT. This gives the protein CASSQDGLMQNSPLHF.

The chain is built from TRBV30 and TRBJ2-3, with D possibly being TRBD2 (5 bases). The V end was cut by 0 bases, the J end by 5 bases, with 18 bases between. CDR3 length: 16 residues. Germline lookup yields CDR1 GTSNPN and CDR2 SVGIG (reference sequence). CDR3 amino acids: CAWSVPSASEGDTQYF. Here the CDR3 DNA reads TGTGCCTGGAGTGTACCGAGCGCCTCCGAGGGAGATACGCAGTATTTT. The entire variable domain, with the rest obtained from reference TRBV30 and TRBJ2-3, is as follows: SQTIHQWPATLVQPVGSPLSLECTVEGTSNPNLYWYRQAAGRGLQLLFYSVGIGQISSEVPQNLSASRPQDRQFILSSKKLLLSDSGFYLCAWSVPSASEGDTQYFGPGTRLTVL.

The gene calls are TRBV27 and TRBJ2-7, with D possibly TRBD2 on 6 matching bases. Germline assignment: CDR1 MNHEY and CDR2 SMNVEV (reference sequence). This CDR3 region has 14 residues. Trimming took 5 bases from V and 0 from J, leaving 11 bases between them. This CDR3 reads CASSKGLNSYEQYF. The CDR3 nucleotides are TGTGCCAGCAGTAAGGGACTCAACTCCTACGAGCAGTACTTC.

The V gene is TRBV10-3, the J gene TRBJ1-1; no firm D call. V was trimmed by 2 bases and J by 5 bases, leaving 12 bases between them. The CDR3 is made up of 14 amino acids. Germline CDR1 reads ENHRY; CDR2 reads SYGVKD. CDR3 sequence: CAISEGRSRTEAFF. CDR3 coding DNA: TGTGCCATCAGTGAGGGGAGATCGAGAACTGAAGCTTTCTTT.